Shown below are 27 T cell receptor beta chains from a single sample sequenced in a study of shared clonotypes between healthy human individuals. Using immunoSEQ multiplex PCR, the repertoire was profiled, and TCRdb retains in-frame clones only, with some absent. The repertoire includes some 2 million clones, 85% to 95% of them detected once, and roughly 0.13% sits in the top ten. Sequencing was done on a sample of naive CD4+ T cells sorted from blood. Subset reported: CD45RA+ positively selected. Source of these receptors: a man in his late teens or twenties in good health.

The chain couples TRBV11-2 to TRBJ2-7; TRBD1 or TRBD2 may be the D gene (5 bases each). Trimming pared 5 bases from V and 5 bases from J, leaving 19 bases between. The CDR3 consists of 15 residues. The germline CDR1 and CDR2 sequences are SGHAT and FQNNGV. Written as DNA, the CDR3 is TGTGCCAGCAGCAACCCCCGGGACGCCAGAAACGAGCAGTACTTC. Protein: CASSNPRDARNEQYF.

This chain uses TRBV5-1 with TRBJ2-5; D possibly corresponds to TRBD1 (5 bases). From germline, CDR1 is SGHRS and CDR2 YFSETQ. The germline V and J ends were trimmed by 3 bases and 5 bases, with 17 bases remaining between them. This CDR3 region has 15 residues. The CDR3 region has the DNA TGCGCCAGCAGCTCACGCGTCAGGGAAGGTGAGACCCAGTACTTC. Protein product: CASSSRVREGETQYF.

This sequence joins TRBV2 and TRBJ2-1, with TRBD2 identical over 12 bases. The CDR3 is 15 amino acids. The V and J ends lost 5 bases and 9 bases, in that order; junction bases with no gene match: 8. Germline V CDR1 and CDR2: SNHLY, FYNNEI. The CDR3 nucleotides are TGTGCCAGCAGTCTAGCGGGAGGGCCAGTGGGTGAGCAGTTCTTC. The encoded protein is CASSLAGGPVGEQFF.

The rearrangement uses TRBV18 and TRBJ2-5; D unresolved. The CDR3 has 14 amino acids. Per the germline V gene, CDR1 is KGHSH and CDR2 is LQKENI. V gave up 4 bases and J gave up 4 bases, with 13 bases separating them. The CDR3 region is CASSHWVEGETQYF. DNA for the CDR3: TGTGCCAGCTCACATTGGGTGGAAGGAGAGACCCAGTACTTC.

This chain joins TRBV6-1 and TRBJ2-7; the match to TRBD2 covers 9 bases. V gave up 5 bases and J gave up 3 bases; unmatched junction bases: 2. The germline V gene has CDR1 MNHNS and CDR2 SASEGT. This CDR3 contains 13 residues. The CDR3 protein is CASSRLADYEQYF. CDR3 nucleotide sequence: TGTGCCAGCAGTCGACTAGCGGACTACGAGCAGTACTTC.

In the case of this clone: Other DNA sequences in this sample translate to the same CDR3. The genes are TRBV10-3 and TRBJ1-5; a weak D match, TRBD1 (5 bases). The CDR3 totals 14 residues. The V gene's germline CDR1 is ENHRY and CDR2 SYGVKD. Trimming pared 8 bases from V and 4 bases from J, leaving 15 bases between. CDR3 sequence (DNA): TGTGCCATCTCGGACACGGGGGGGAATCAGCCCCAGCATTTT. This codes for CAISDTGGNQPQHF.

This chain joins TRBV6-5 and TRBJ1-1, with no clear D. The CDR3 length is 12 residues. Germline CDR1 reads MNHEY; CDR2 reads SVGAGI. V lost 10 bases and J 11 bases, leaving 20 bases between the germline ends. This CDR3 is CATTGETPQAFF. The CDR3 DNA reads as TGTGCCACAACCGGGGAGACCCCCCAGGCTTTCTTT.

V and J are TRBV7-2 and TRBJ2-4; TRBD2 matches at 8 bases. CDR3 length: 17 residues. Germline V gene sequence: CDR1 SGHTA, CDR2 FQGNSA. V trimming: 3 bases; J trimming: 6 bases; junction bases outside the gene matches: 13. The CDR3 nucleotides are TGTGCCAGCAGCTTTCAAGGCGGGGGGTCAGCGGGAAACATTCAGTACTTC. Residues: CASSFQGGGSAGNIQYF.

The chain uses TRBV7-9 and TRBJ1-1; a weak D match, TRBD1 (5 bases). The germline V gene has CDR1 SEHNR and CDR2 FQNEAQ (reference sequence). The CDR3 length is 15 residues. V gave up 4 bases and J gave up 2 bases, with 14 bases separating them. Here the CDR3 reads CASSSRVGANTEAFF. The CDR3 nucleotides are TGTGCCAGCAGCTCCAGGGTCGGGGCCAACACTGAAGCTTTCTTT.

The rearrangement links TRBV19 to TRBJ1-6, with no clear D. Germline assignment: CDR1 LNHDA and CDR2 SQIVND (reference sequence). The CDR3 is 14 amino acids. V was pared by 5 bases and J by 7 bases, with 12 bases between. CDR3 in amino acids: CASSYTGRNSPLHF. The CDR3 DNA is TGTGCCAGTAGTTATACGGGCAGAAATTCACCCCTCCACTTT.

V usage is TRBV27 and J usage is TRBJ2-7; a possible D gene is TRBD2 (5 bases). The germline V gene encodes CDR1 MNHEY and CDR2 SMNVEV (reference sequence). Trimming pared 3 bases from V and 2 bases from J, leaving 8 bases between. CDR3 length equals 13 residues. The CDR3 here is CASSFAGTYEQYF. The CDR3 DNA is TGTGCCAGCAGTTTCGCGGGCACCTACGAGCAGTACTTC.

V usage is TRBV29-1 and J usage is TRBJ1-1; unclear D gene. The CDR3 runs 12 residues. Germline V gene sequence: CDR1 SQVTM, CDR2 ANQGSEA. V gave up 4 bases and J gave up 2 bases, with 8 bases separating them. For the CDR3, the DNA is TGCAGCGTTGCAAGAACCAACACTGAAGCTTTCTTT. Protein sequence: CSVARTNTEAFF.

The genes are TRBV5-1 and TRBJ2-2; a possible D gene is TRBD2 (5 bases). This CDR3 has 15 residues. Trimming took 1 base from V and 0 from J, leaving 7 bases between them. Germline loops: CDR1 SGHRS, CDR2 YFSETQ. The CDR3, as DNA: TGCGCCAGCAGCTTGTTTAGCGCGAACACCGGGGAGCTGTTTTTT. Its protein product is CASSLFSANTGELFF.

The chain recombines TRBV7-9 with TRBJ1-1; D might be TRBD1 (5 bases). The germline CDR1 and CDR2 sequences are SEHNR and FQNEAQ (reference sequence). V lost 1 base and J lost 0, with 12 bases in between. This CDR3 has 16 residues. The CDR3 DNA reads TGTGCCAGCAGCTTAGGCAGGGCTATCATGAACACTGAAGCTTTCTTT. Protein: CASSLGRAIMNTEAFF.

The rearrangement uses TRBV30 and TRBJ2-7; 12 bases map to TRBD1. Trimming cost V 4 bases and J 6 bases; bases outside gene matches: 4. CDR1 is GTSNPN, CDR2 SVGIG, per germline (reference sequence). This CDR3 region has 13 residues. The CDR3 loop is CAWTRDRGREQYF. Here the CDR3 DNA reads TGTGCCTGGACTAGGGACAGGGGGCGCGAGCAGTACTTC.

The chain employs TRBV4-3 and TRBJ1-3; D might be TRBD1 (5 bases). Germline-derived CDR1 and CDR2 are LGHNA and YSLEER. There are 16 residues in the CDR3. V was clipped by 1 base and J by 1 base, with 11 bases between them. The DNA of the CDR3 is TGCGCCAGCAGCCAAGCCGAGGGGATTTCTGGAAACACCATATATTTT. It translates to CASSQAEGISGNTIYF.

The chain couples TRBV7-2 to TRBJ2-1; D unclear. Trimming removed 7 bases at V and 9 bases at J, with 13 bases between. Germline V gene data show CDR1 as SGHTA and CDR2 as FQGNSA. The CDR3 runs 12 residues. The CDR3 DNA reads TGTGCCAGCAACCCCCCAAATGGTGAGCAGTTCTTC. Translation: CASNPPNGEQFF. Drawing the rest from reference TRBV7-2 and TRBJ2-1, the complete variable domain is GAGVSQSPSNKVTEKGKDVELRCDPISGHTALYWYRQSLGQGLEFLIYFQGNSAPDKSGLPSDRFSAERTGGSVSTLTIQRTQQEDSAVYLCASNPPNGEQFFGPGTRLTVL.

The chain carries TRBV15 and TRBJ2-5, with a possible D match to TRBD1 (5 bases). CDR3 length equals 15 residues. Between the trimmed V and J ends, which lost 2 bases and 3 bases, there was a span of 13 bases. Germline CDR1 reads LNHNV; CDR2 reads YYDKDF (reference sequence). The CDR3 sequence is CATSRSTGKEETQYF. The CDR3 DNA follows: TGTGCCACCAGCAGATCCACAGGTAAAGAAGAGACCCAGTACTTC.

The V and J genes are TRBV11-3 and TRBJ2-2; 9 bases map to TRBD1. CDR1 and CDR2 (germline): SGHNT, YENEEA. V dropped 5 bases and J dropped 1; count of bases not matched to a gene: 11. The CDR3 contains 18 residues. CDR3 in DNA: TGTGCCAGCAGCCCAAACGGAGTGGGACAGGGGAACACCGGGGAGCTGTTTTTT. Translation: CASSPNGVGQGNTGELFF.

This sequence joins TRBV6-5 and TRBJ1-2; D is undetermined. The ends were cut back, 8 bases at V and 4 bases at J, with 11 bases in the middle. This CDR3 is 12 amino acids long. Germline V gives CDR1 MNHEY, CDR2 SVGAGI. CDR3 DNA sequence: TGTGCCAGCCTAACACCCTCCTATGGCTACACCTTC. Translated, it gives CASLTPSYGYTF.

The V and J genes are TRBV5-1 and TRBJ2-7; D gene uncertain. Deletions cut 0 bases from V and 3 bases from J, with 7 bases between. The CDR3 runs 13 residues. Per the germline V gene, CDR1 is SGHRS and CDR2 is YFSETQ. CDR3 sequence (DNA): TGCGCCAGCAGCTTGGATGTGGACTACGAGCAGTACTTC. Translated: CASSLDVDYEQYF. Using reference TRBV5-1 and TRBJ2-7 for the parts outside the CDR3, the full variable domain is KAGVTQTPRYLIKTRGQQVTLSCSPISGHRSVSWYQQTPGQGLQFLFEYFSETQRNKGNFPGRFSGRQFSNSRSEMNVSTLELGDSALYLCASSLDVDYEQYFGPGTRLTVT.

The chain combines TRBV7-3 with TRBJ2-5; D is perhaps TRBD1 (5 bases). Germline V gene sequence: CDR1 SGHTA, CDR2 FQGTGA. There are 15 residues in the CDR3. Trimming cost V 6 bases and J 4 bases, with 18 bases left between them. For the CDR3, the DNA is TGTGCCAGCAGTCCCAGGGTTAGTTCAAGAGAGACCCAGTACTTC. This codes for CASSPRVSSRETQYF.

The chain is built from TRBV6-5 and TRBJ2-7; D is unresolved. Germline V gene sequence: CDR1 MNHEY, CDR2 SVGAGI. The CDR3 has 16 amino acids. V was pared by 4 bases and J by 2 bases, with 18 bases between. In DNA, the CDR3 is TGTGCCAGCAGTTTACACCCGAGAGGATCGGCCTACGAGCAGTACTTC. Translated, it gives CASSLHPRGSAYEQYF.

The gene calls are TRBV10-3 and TRBJ1-1, with D unclear. In germline, CDR1 is ENHRY, CDR2 SYGVKD. This CDR3 has 14 residues. V gave up 6 bases and J gave up 0 bases, with 11 bases separating them. CDR3 region: CAIRGSPMNTEAFF. CDR3 DNA: TGTGCCATCAGAGGGAGTCCGATGAACACTGAAGCTTTCTTT.

The J gene is TRBJ2-5, the V gene TRBV6-5; TRBD1 might be the D (6 bases). Trimming shortened V by 3 bases and J by 3 bases, and 8 bases separated the two germline ends. The germline CDR1 and CDR2 sequences are MNHEY and SVGAGI. CDR3 size: 13 residues. DNA for the CDR3: TGTGCCAGCAGTTATACAGGGAAAGAGACCCAGTACTTC. As protein: CASSYTGKETQYF.

There are many counts of this clone. This rearrangement joins TRBV12-5 to TRBJ2-7; no reliable D call. V was trimmed by 3 bases and J by 5 bases, leaving 8 bases between them. CDR1 and CDR2 from the germline V gene are LGHNT and FRNRAP. The length of the CDR3 is 12 residues. For the CDR3, the DNA is TGTGCTAGTGGTTTTGGCTTCGACGAGCAGTACTTC. Protein: CASGFGFDEQYF.

This rearrangement joins TRBV30 to TRBJ2-7; D not certain. The ends were cut back, 2 bases at V and 5 bases at J, with 13 bases in the middle. The CDR3 is 13 amino acids. CDR1 and CDR2 (germline): GTSNPN, SVGIG (reference sequence). The DNA for the CDR3 is TGTGCCTGGAGTCTGCGGCCTCCTAACGAGCAGTACTTC. Translation gives CAWSLRPPNEQYF.